One T cell receptor beta chain is described in this entry. Its antigen is not known. These data originate in a study of cytomegalovirus exposure and HLA in healthy donors. Whole-study results and caveats: Productive status was seen about 87% or about 30% of the time for most TCR beta V segments in an earlier analysis.

PCR used 60 Vbeta primers and 13 Jbeta primers. Repertoires were generated with immunoSEQ multiplex PCR, while TCRdb's copy carries only in-frame clones and drops some. In the table there are about 150,000 clones, about three quarters of which are singletons. The TCR sequence derives from a man younger than 30 in good health and CMV-seronegative. Sequencing was performed on PBMCs.

The CDR3 DNA reads as TGTGCCAGCAGTTTACGGGGAGCCAAAAACATTCAGTACTTC. Translation gives CASSLRGAKNIQYF. V gene TRBV27 combines with J gene TRBJ2-4; a weak D match, TRBD2 (5 bases). V lost 2 bases and J lost 0, with 5 bases in between. Germline loops: CDR1 MNHEY, CDR2 SMNVEV (reference sequence). This CDR3 is 14 amino acids long.